These 16 T cell receptor beta chains were all obtained from the same sample, sequenced in a study of T-cell memory formation after mild COVID-19. In TCRdb, the 5' RACE reads were re-called with MiXCR into one record per CDR3 protein. The sample carries about 290,000 distinct CDR3 sequences, about 16% recorded once. Sequenced: PBMCs or a T cell subset sorted from them (not recorded which). Receptors were obtained from a man aged 18 to 30 who had mild COVID-19 (a few samples of this study predate the infection). Cell type and time point are not known.

This clonotype occurred many times. The chain joins TRBV5-1 to TRBJ2-1; possible D gene TRBD1, 6 bases. Germline lookup yields CDR1 SGHRS and CDR2 YFSETQ. The CDR3 spans 14 residues. V dropped 0 bases and J dropped 7 bases, with 11 bases sitting between them. Written as DNA, the CDR3 is TGCGCCAGCAGCTTGGTACAGGGTGGGAATGAGCAGTTCTTC. Translated, it gives CASSLVQGGNEQFF.

This clonotype was counted ten times or more. V and J are TRBV7-9 and TRBJ2-2; D possibly corresponds to TRBD1 (7 bases). Trimming cost V 0 bases and J 1 base, with 12 bases left between them. This CDR3 is built from 17 residues. CDR1 is SEHNR and CDR2 is FQNEAQ in the germline V gene (reference sequence). The CDR3 nucleotides are TGTGCCAGCAGCTTAGCTTGGGGGGACAGGAACACCGGGGAGCTGTTTTTT. Translation: CASSLAWGDRNTGELFF.

This sequence joins TRBV29-1 and TRBJ2-5, with TRBD2 matching over 7 bases. The J segment lost 2 bases and the V segment lost 4 bases, leaving 7 bases of the junction unmatched. The CDR3 covers 14 residues. Germline V gene data show CDR1 as SQVTM and CDR2 as ANQGSEA. In nucleotides, the CDR3 is TGCAGCGTTGCTTTCCCCGGGGGGCAAGAGACCCAGTACTTC. This sequence encodes CSVAFPGGQETQYF. Together with reference TRBV29-1 and TRBJ2-5, the CDR3 gives the full variable domain: SAVISQKPSRDICQRGTSLTIQCQVDSQVTMMFWYRQQPGQSLTLIATANQGSEATYESGFVIDKFPISRPNLTFSTLTVSNMSPEDSSIYLCSVAFPGGQETQYFGPGTRLLVL.

This clonotype appeared a few times. The chain combines TRBV20-1 with TRBJ2-3; no definite D call. Germline-derived CDR1 and CDR2 are DFQATT and SNEGSKA (reference sequence). Deletions cut 3 bases from V and 4 bases from J, with 8 bases between. This CDR3 is 12 amino acids long. In nucleotides, the CDR3 is TGCAGTGCTAGGCCCCAGCCAGATACGCAGTATTTT. Translating it yields CSARPQPDTQYF.

This clonotype was observed many times. V usage is TRBV5-1 and J usage is TRBJ2-3, with D uncertain. Germline CDR1 and CDR2: SGHRS and YFSETQ. The V end lost 0 bases, the J end lost 2 bases, and 7 bases lay between the germline ends. This CDR3 has 14 amino acids. CDR3 amino acids: CASSLDADTDTQYF. The CDR3 DNA follows: TGCGCCAGCAGCTTGGATGCAGACACAGATACGCAGTATTTT. Using reference TRBV5-1 and TRBJ2-3 for the parts outside the CDR3, the full variable domain is KAGVTQTPRYLIKTRGQQVTLSCSPISGHRSVSWYQQTPGQGLQFLFEYFSETQRNKGNFPGRFSGRQFSNSRSEMNVSTLELGDSALYLCASSLDADTDTQYFGPGTRLTVL.

This rearrangement joins TRBV6-2 or TRBV6-3 to TRBJ2-6; no clear D gene. CDR1 is MNHEY, CDR2 SVGEGT, per germline. This CDR3 comprises 13 residues. Trimming removed 6 bases from V and 0 bases from J, with 3 bases in between. CDR3 sequence reads: CASRTSGANVLTF. CDR3 nucleotide sequence: TGTGCCAGCAGGACCTCTGGGGCCAACGTCCTGACTTTC.

This clonotype was recorded at least ten times. This chain uses TRBV12-3 or TRBV12-4 with TRBJ2-1; the D gene is possibly TRBD1 (6 bases). The germline V and J ends were trimmed by 0 bases and 0 bases, with 12 bases remaining between them. The CDR3 spans 17 residues. The CDR3 sequence is CASSLAAQGSSYNEQFF. As DNA, the CDR3 is TGTGCCAGCAGTTTAGCGGCCCAGGGGAGCTCCTACAATGAGCAGTTCTTC.

This clonotype was observed a single time. The chain combines TRBV12-3 or TRBV12-4 with TRBJ1-2; D might be TRBD1 (5 bases). This CDR3 region has 13 residues. V was pared by 3 bases and J by 5 bases, with 10 bases between. The CDR3 spells CASSLRGWYGYTF. In nucleotides, the CDR3 is TGTGCCAGCAGTTTGCGGGGGTGGTATGGCTACACCTTC.

The rearrangement uses TRBV13 and TRBJ2-7; TRBD2 matches at 7 bases. The CDR3 length is 14 residues. Germline-derived CDR1 and CDR2 are PRHDT and FYEKMQ (reference sequence). With V trimmed by 6 bases and J by 2 bases, 7 bases remained unmatched. This chain's CDR3 is CASRKAGLAYEQYF. The CDR3 DNA sequence: TGTGCCAGCAGGAAGGCCGGACTAGCCTACGAGCAGTACTTC.

This clonotype has more than one count but fewer than ten. The chain has TRBV4-2 and TRBJ2-7, with D possibly called TRBD1 or TRBD2 (6 bases each). The CDR3 length is 15 residues. Deletions cut 0 bases from V and 2 bases from J, with 11 bases between. The germline V gene has CDR1 LGHNA and CDR2 YNFKEQ. The CDR3 protein is CASSQDPGATYEQYF. The CDR3 DNA reads TGTGCCAGCAGCCAAGATCCGGGGGCTACCTACGAGCAGTACTTC.

This clonotype came up a few times. V gene TRBV12-3 or TRBV12-4 combines with J gene TRBJ1-5; 7 bases align to TRBD1. The CDR3 has 14 residues. Trimming at V came to 5 bases and at J to 5 bases, leaving 6 bases not matched to a gene. CDR3 amino acids: CASSQGGLYQPQHF. CDR3 DNA sequence: TGTGCCAGCAGTCAAGGGGGCTTGTATCAGCCCCAGCATTTT.

This clonotype turned up a few times. This rearrangement joins TRBV7-9 to TRBJ1-1; D might be TRBD1 (5 bases). Germline V gives CDR1 SEHNR, CDR2 FQNEAQ (reference sequence). With 6 bases removed from V and 3 bases from J, the gap between germline ends came to 20 bases. The CDR3 contains 16 residues. CDR3 nucleotides: TGTGCCAGCAGACACCCGGATGGGGGAGGGTACACTGAAGCTTTCTTT. This gives the protein CASRHPDGGGYTEAFF. The full variable domain, with the rest looked up from reference TRBV7-9 and TRBJ1-1, is DTGVSQNPRHKITKRGQNVTFRCDPISEHNRLYWYRQTLGQGPEFLTYFQNEAQLEKSRLLSDRFSAERPKGSFSTLEIQRTEQGDSAMYLCASRHPDGGGYTEAFFGQGTRLTVV.

The CDR3 DNA reads TGTGCCAGCAGCCAAGGTTTGCAGAACACTGAAGCTTTCTTT. It is translated as CASSQGLQNTEAFF. This rearrangement joins TRBV14 to TRBJ1-1, with unresolved D. CDR3 length: 14 residues. V was shortened by 1 base and J by 1 base, with 7 bases between the two germline ends. Germline V gives CDR1 SGHDN, CDR2 FVKESK.

The chain employs TRBV6-4 and TRBJ2-6; D gene unclear. Germline loops: CDR1 MRHNA, CDR2 SNTAGT. V was cut by 2 bases and J by 0 bases, with 11 bases left in between. The CDR3 spans 17 residues. The DNA of the CDR3 is TGTGCCAGCAGTGACGTCCCTCTAAGCTCTGGGGCCAACGTCCTGACTTTC. This sequence encodes CASSDVPLSSGANVLTF.

The chain uses TRBV3-1 and TRBJ2-1; no clear D. CDR1 LGHDT and CDR2 YNNKEL come from the germline V gene (reference sequence). The CDR3 sequence is 13 residues long. V was pared by 1 base and J by 9 bases, with 10 bases between. For the CDR3, the DNA is TGTGCCAGCAGCCAAGGGTCCTGGGGTGAGCAGTTCTTC. Encoded protein: CASSQGSWGEQFF.

This clonotype was detected a few times. This rearrangement joins TRBV6-1 to TRBJ1-2; weak D call: TRBD1 (5 bases). The V end lost 7 bases, the J end lost 2 bases, and 14 bases lay between the germline ends. The CDR3 extends over 14 amino acids. From germline, CDR1 is MNHNS and CDR2 SASEGT. The CDR3 bases are TGTGCCAGCACACAGGCCTCAGGAAACTATGGCTACACCTTC. The encoded protein is CASTQASGNYGYTF.